Given below is one TCR beta chain in context. Its target is unknown. Germline V gives CDR1 SGHKS, CDR2 YYEKEE (reference sequence). CDR3 length equals 15 residues. Per-sample cDNA came from eight separate reactions. TCRdb re-called the 5' RACE reads, yielding one record per CDR3 amino acid sequence without DNA. The sample has over 90,000 distinct CDR3 sequences. These data are taken from a study of monozygotic twins with inflammatory bowel disease. Findings and caveats of the study: Whereas healthy co-twins had higher TCRbeta diversity (inverse Simpson), IBD patients had lower diversity. Patient repertoire variability may have increased through differing immunosuppressive treatments.

The chain joins TRBV5-5 to TRBJ2-7; the D call of TRBD1 rests on TCRdb alone, since no DNA is present to check it. The TCR comes from a human donor with ulcerative colitis or Crohn's disease, or a healthy co-twin of an affected twin (not recorded which). Sequenced material: blood. The CDR3 loop reads CASRERGGGTYEQYF. The whole variable domain, filled in from reference TRBV5-5 and TRBJ2-7, reads DAGVTQSPTHLIKTRGQQVTLRCSPISGHKSVSWYQQVLGQGPQFIFQYYEKEERGRGNFPDRFSARQFPNYSSELNVNALLLGDSALYLCASRERGGGTYEQYFGPGTRLTVT.